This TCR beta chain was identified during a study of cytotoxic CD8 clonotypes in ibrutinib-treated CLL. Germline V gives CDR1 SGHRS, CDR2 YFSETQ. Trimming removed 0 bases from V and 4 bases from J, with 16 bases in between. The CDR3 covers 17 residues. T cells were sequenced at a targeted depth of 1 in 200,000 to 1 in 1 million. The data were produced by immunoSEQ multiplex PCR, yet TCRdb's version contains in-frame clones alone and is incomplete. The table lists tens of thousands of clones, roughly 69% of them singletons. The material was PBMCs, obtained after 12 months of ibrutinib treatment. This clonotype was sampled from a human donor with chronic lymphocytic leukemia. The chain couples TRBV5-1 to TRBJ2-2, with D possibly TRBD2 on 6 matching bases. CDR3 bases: TGCGCCAGCAGCTTGGGACAGTCGGGAGCGCGCACCGGGGAGCTGTTTTTT. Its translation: CASSLGQSGARTGELFF.